These 31 T cell receptor beta chains came from one sample sequenced in a study of T cell responses to AZD1222 COVID-19 vaccine. Repertoires were generated with immunoSEQ multiplex PCR, while TCRdb's copy carries only in-frame clones and drops some. This repertoire shows roughly 140,000 clones, 82% found once; its top ten account for about 4%. The sample in question was peripheral blood, obtained on day 0 of MenACWY control vaccination. Source of these receptors: an adult in good health.

The chain joins TRBV7-8 to TRBJ2-1; D is ambiguous. Per germline, CDR1 SGHVS and CDR2 FQNEAQ. The V end lost 5 bases, the J end lost 7 bases, and 6 bases lay between the germline ends. CDR3 size: 11 residues. The CDR3 is CASSARNEQFF. In DNA form, the CDR3 reads TGTGCCAGCAGCGCAAGAAATGAGCAGTTCTTC. Full variable domain (rest looked up from reference TRBV7-8 and TRBJ2-1): GAGVSQSPRYKVAKRGQDVALRCDPISGHVSLFWYQQALGQGPEFLTYFQNEAQLDKSGLPSDRFFAERPEGSVSTLKIQRTQQEDSAVYLCASSARNEQFFGPGTRLTVL.

The chain carries TRBV9 and TRBJ1-1; D is perhaps TRBD1 (6 bases). With 0 bases removed from V and 5 bases from J, the gap between germline ends came to 11 bases. CDR1 is SGDLS, CDR2 YYNGEE, per germline. The CDR3 runs to 14 residues. CDR3 protein: CASSVVGGPTEAFF. The CDR3 DNA is TGTGCCAGCAGCGTAGTAGGGGGGCCGACTGAAGCTTTCTTT.

This chain uses TRBV6-6 with TRBJ2-6; 9 nucleotides align to TRBD1. CDR3 length equals 17 residues. CDR1 is MNHNY, CDR2 SVGAGI, per germline (reference sequence). J was trimmed by 2 bases and V by 5 bases; bases with no gene match: 7. The CDR3, as DNA: TGTGCCAGCAGTCGGACAGGGGAGGTGGCTGGGGCCAACGTCCTGACTTTC. Encoded protein: CASSRTGEVAGANVLTF.

The V and J genes are TRBV5-8 and TRBJ2-3; 8 bases align to TRBD1. CDR3 length equals 15 residues. In germline, CDR1 is SGHTS, CDR2 YDEGEE. V lost 4 bases, J lost 3 bases, and 7 bases stayed unmatched. The CDR3 loop reads CASSLGQVRTDTQYF. The DNA for the CDR3 is TGTGCCAGCAGCCTGGGACAGGTGAGGACAGATACGCAGTATTTT.

The J gene is TRBJ1-2, the V gene TRBV19; D not resolved. V lost 1 base and J lost 10, with 13 bases in between. CDR1 is LNHDA and CDR2 is SQIVND in the germline V gene (reference sequence). The CDR3 consists of 13 residues. CDR3 sequence: CASSIGGHRFYTF. The DNA of the CDR3 is TGTGCCAGTAGTATAGGAGGGCACAGATTCTACACCTTC.

V gene TRBV7-9 combines with J gene TRBJ2-1; D may be TRBD2 (5 bases). The CDR3 has 16 amino acids. With 5 bases removed from V and 7 bases from J, the gap between germline ends came to 21 bases. Germline lookup yields CDR1 SEHNR and CDR2 FQNEAQ (reference sequence). This CDR3 reads CASSPAGRSGGNEQFF. In nucleotides, the CDR3 is TGTGCCAGCAGCCCCGCGGGTAGGTCGGGTGGTAATGAGCAGTTCTTC. Full variable domain (outside the CDR3, taken from reference TRBV7-9 and TRBJ2-1): DTGVSQNPRHKITKRGQNVTFRCDPISEHNRLYWYRQTLGQGPEFLTYFQNEAQLEKSRLLSDRFSAERPKGSFSTLEIQRTEQGDSAMYLCASSPAGRSGGNEQFFGPGTRLTVL.

The genes are TRBV28 and TRBJ2-3; D possibly corresponds to TRBD1 (6 bases). There are 15 residues in the CDR3. Germline loops: CDR1 MDHEN, CDR2 SYDVKM. The ends were cut back, 5 bases at V and 3 bases at J, with 15 bases in the middle. In DNA, the CDR3 is TGTGCCAGCAGTCACGGGACATACTGGACAGATACGCAGTATTTT. Translation: CASSHGTYWTDTQYF.

V usage is TRBV7-2 and J usage is TRBJ2-4, with D unclear. This CDR3 region has 14 residues. V lost 5 bases, J lost 7 bases, and 15 bases lay in between. Germline CDR1 reads SGHTA; CDR2 reads FQGNSA. This chain's CDR3 is CASSPGWGLNIQYF. The CDR3 nucleotides read TGTGCCAGCAGCCCCGGTTGGGGTCTGAACATTCAGTACTTC.

The chain couples TRBV25-1 to TRBJ2-5; 7 bases are a match to TRBD1. The CDR3 totals 10 residues. Germline lookup yields CDR1 MGHDK and CDR2 SYGVNS. V shed 10 bases and J 5 bases; nucleotides not matched to a gene: 1. As DNA, the CDR3 is TGTGCCACCAGGGGGGAGACCCAGTACTTC. As protein: CATRGETQYF. Complete variable domain (other parts from reference TRBV25-1 and TRBJ2-5): EADIYQTPRYLVIGTGKKITLECSQTMGHDKMYWYQQDPGMELHLIHYSYGVNSTEKGDLSSESTVSRIRTEHFPLTLESARPSHTSQYLCATRGETQYFGPGTRLLVL.

The chain employs TRBV11-2 and TRBJ1-4, with D possibly matching TRBD1 (5 bases). CDR1 and CDR2 from the germline V gene are SGHAT and FQNNGV. V was shortened by 0 bases and J by 9 bases, with 11 bases between the two germline ends. The CDR3 has 14 residues. The CDR3, as DNA: TGTGCCAGCAGCTTAGACAGGGTGTTGAAAAAACTGTTTTTT. Residues: CASSLDRVLKKLFF.

The rearrangement joins TRBV7-9 to TRBJ2-5; D is perhaps TRBD1 (5 bases). The CDR3 is 15 amino acids. Trimming removed 6 bases at V and 0 bases at J, with 14 bases between. Germline lookup yields CDR1 SEHNR and CDR2 FQNEAQ (reference sequence). The CDR3 sequence: CASSQGRSYQETQYF. Written as DNA, the CDR3 is TGTGCCAGCAGTCAGGGCAGGTCGTACCAAGAGACCCAGTACTTC.

The genes are TRBV29-1 and TRBJ2-7; D is perhaps TRBD1 (5 bases). Germline V gene sequence: CDR1 SQVTM, CDR2 ANQGSEA. The CDR3 is 14 residues long. The germline V and J ends were trimmed by 4 bases and 1 base, with 14 bases remaining between them. The DNA for the CDR3 is TGCAGCGTTGTTTGGACATCCATTTCCTACGAGCAGTACGTC. This encodes CSVVWTSISYEQYV.

The chain joins TRBV3-1 (or the pseudogene TRBV3-2) to TRBJ2-3; 9 bases fit TRBD2. The V gene end was trimmed by 4 bases and the J gene end by 6 bases; junction bases not matched to a gene: 8. There are 15 residues in the CDR3. Germline V lookup: CDR1 LGHDT, CDR2 YNNKEL (reference sequence). As DNA, the CDR3 is TGTGCCAGCAGCCCGGGGACTAGCTGGGGGGATACGCAGTATTTT. Translation: CASSPGTSWGDTQYF.

This clone appeared a few times. J is TRBJ1-2 and V is TRBV5-1; D is possibly TRBD1 (5 bases). This CDR3 is 16 amino acids long. The germline gives CDR1 SGHRS, CDR2 YFSETQ. V lost 0 bases and J lost 1, with 13 bases in between. The CDR3, as DNA: TGCGCCAGCAGCTTGGCGAGGGGACCGAATAACTATGGCTACACCTTC. It translates to CASSLARGPNNYGYTF. The variable domain in full, with the rest retrieved from reference TRBV5-1 and TRBJ1-2, is KAGVTQTPRYLIKTRGQQVTLSCSPISGHRSVSWYQQTPGQGLQFLFEYFSETQRNKGNFPGRFSGRQFSNSRSEMNVSTLELGDSALYLCASSLARGPNNYGYTFGSGTRLTVV.

The chain couples TRBV12-3 or TRBV12-4 to TRBJ1-1, with D unclear. V was clipped by 1 base and J by 9 bases, with 9 bases between them. This CDR3 is 12 amino acids long. The CDR3 DNA reads as TGTGCCAGCAGTTTAGTTGCCCCAAAAGCTTTCTTT. Translation gives CASSLVAPKAFF.

CDR3 coding DNA: TGTGCCAGCAGGAGAGGGGGGGCTACAGCGAACACTGAAGCTTTCTTT. As protein: CASRRGGATANTEAFF. The chain carries TRBV5-4 and TRBJ1-1; perhaps TRBD1 as D (6 bases). The ends were cut back, 5 bases at V and 1 base at J, with 18 bases in the middle. CDR1 SGHNT and CDR2 YYREEE come from the germline V gene (reference sequence). This CDR3 has 16 amino acids.

This clone was detected a few times. V usage is TRBV30 and J usage is TRBJ1-5, with TRBD1 matching 7 bases. The V and J ends lost 4 bases and 6 bases, in that order; junction bases with no gene match: 6. This CDR3 is 13 amino acids long. Germline V gives CDR1 GTSNPN, CDR2 SVGIG (reference sequence). The CDR3 DNA reads TGTGCCTGGACCGGGACAGATAGTCAGCCCCAGCATTTT. The encoded protein is CAWTGTDSQPQHF.

The chain couples TRBV29-1 to TRBJ2-1; TRBD1 aligns across 9 bases. Germline values: CDR1 SQVTM, CDR2 ANQGSEA. The CDR3 is made up of 13 amino acids. Trimming cost V 7 bases and J 5 bases; bases outside gene matches: 6. The CDR3 DNA reads TGCAGCGCACCGGGACAGGGAAACAATGAGCAGTTCTTC. Translating it yields CSAPGQGNNEQFF.

The chain recombines TRBV24-1 with TRBJ2-2; D not resolved. The CDR3 has 15 amino acids. V shed 5 bases and J shed 0 bases, with 9 bases lying between them. Germline-derived CDR1 and CDR2 are KGHDR and SFDVKD. CDR3 loop: CATSVDLANTGELFF. The DNA for the CDR3 is TGTGCCACCAGTGTAGACTTGGCGAACACCGGGGAGCTGTTTTTT.

This chain connects TRBV3-1 (or the pseudogene TRBV3-2) to TRBJ1-1; 7 nucleotides agree with TRBD1. CDR1 is LGHDT and CDR2 is YNNKEL in the germline V gene (reference sequence). V was pared by 1 base and J by 2 bases, with 4 bases of the junction left unmatched. The CDR3 consists of 15 residues. CDR3 residues: CASSQGGTANTEAFF. The CDR3 DNA is TGTGCCAGCAGCCAAGGTGGGACAGCCAACACTGAAGCTTTCTTT.

This clone showed up just once. The V gene is TRBV28, the J gene TRBJ1-3; 7 bases map to TRBD1. J was trimmed by 0 bases and V by 6 bases; bases with no gene match: 2. CDR1 and CDR2 from the germline V gene are MDHEN and SYDVKM. The CDR3 loop spans 14 amino acids. CDR3 region: CASRRQGSGNTIYF. The CDR3 bases are TGTGCCAGCAGACGACAGGGCTCTGGAAACACCATATATTTT.

The J gene is TRBJ1-2, the V gene TRBV2; D is possibly TRBD1 (5 bases). From germline, CDR1 is SNHLY and CDR2 FYNNEI. V shed 10 bases and J shed 7 bases, with 22 bases lying between them. This CDR3 region has 14 residues. CDR3 coding DNA: TGTGCCATCAACCCCAGGGAGATGTGGTTTGGCTACACCTTC. Amino acid sequence: CAINPREMWFGYTF.

This clone was found a few times. V is TRBV5-6 and J is TRBJ1-2; D is unclear. V lost 7 bases and J lost 7, with 14 bases in between. Germline V gene data show CDR1 as SGHDT and CDR2 as YYEEEE. The CDR3 spans 12 residues. CDR3 nucleotides: TGTGCCAGCGAATGGGGTATGGGTGGCTACACCTTC. Translated, it gives CASEWGMGGYTF.

The genes are TRBV7-9 and TRBJ2-1; no reliable D call. Trimming stripped 5 bases from V and 10 bases from J, with 9 bases between. CDR1 and CDR2 (germline): SEHNR, FQNEAQ (reference sequence). The CDR3 has 11 residues. CDR3 protein: CASSDLGEQFF. The CDR3 DNA is TGTGCCAGCAGCGATCTGGGGGAGCAGTTCTTC.

This chain connects TRBV7-9 to TRBJ1-1, with unresolved D. Looked up from germline, CDR1 is SEHNR and CDR2 is FQNEAQ (reference sequence). V gave up 5 bases and J gave up 0 bases, with 7 bases separating them. The CDR3 has 13 amino acids. CDR3 amino acids: CASSIDMNTEAFF. Here the CDR3 DNA reads TGTGCCAGCAGCATAGACATGAACACTGAAGCTTTCTTT.

Regarding this clone: Sequence at one end of the junction differs from germline and may be a read error. V usage is TRBV3-1 (or the pseudogene TRBV3-2) and J usage is TRBJ1-2, with D hard to call. Germline CDR1 and CDR2: LGHDT and YNNKEL (reference sequence). The CDR3 is 14 residues long. The CDR3 coding sequence is TGTGCCAGCAACCAAGGCGGAGGAAACTATGGCTACACCTTC. This encodes CASNQGGGNYGYTF.

The chain is built from TRBV18 and TRBJ1-1, with 7 bases aligning to TRBD1. The CDR3 spans 17 residues. Germline-derived CDR1 and CDR2 are KGHSH and LQKENI. J gave up 0 bases and V 1 base, and 8 bases lay outside the gene matches. As DNA, the CDR3 is TGTGCCAGCTCACCACTCGGACAGGATTATTTGAACACTGAAGCTTTCTTT. It encodes CASSPLGQDYLNTEAFF.

The V gene is TRBV7-9, the J gene TRBJ1-2; 8 bases are shared with TRBD1. Germline V gene lookup returns CDR1 SEHNR and CDR2 FQNEAQ (reference sequence). The trim removed 0 bases at V and 8 bases at J, leaving 11 bases unmatched. The CDR3 is made up of 16 amino acids. In nucleotides, the CDR3 is TGTGCCAGCAGCTTAGCCACAGGACAGGGAAGGTCCGGCTACACCTTC. Amino acid sequence: CASSLATGQGRSGYTF.

The chain uses TRBV27 and TRBJ1-5; TRBD1 might be the D (6 bases). CDR3 length: 18 amino acids. Looked up from germline, CDR1 is MNHEY and CDR2 is SMNVEV (reference sequence). V dropped 0 bases and J dropped 3 bases, with 18 bases sitting between them. The CDR3 reads CASSLSDGGQGINQPQHF. Written as DNA, the CDR3 is TGTGCCAGCAGTTTATCGGACGGGGGCCAGGGGATCAATCAGCCCCAGCATTTT.

The rearrangement uses TRBV9 and TRBJ2-1, with 7 bases lining up with TRBD2. The J segment lost 1 base and the V segment lost 0 bases, leaving 1 base of the junction unmatched. Looked up from germline, CDR1 is SGDLS and CDR2 is YYNGEE. The CDR3 is 15 amino acids. As DNA, the CDR3 is TGTGCCAGCAGCGTAGGAGCGGGGTCCTACAATGAGCAGTTCTTC. Translating gives CASSVGAGSYNEQFF.

This clone came up once. The chain is built from TRBV30 and TRBJ2-2; D uncertain. The CDR3 loop spans 11 amino acids. V dropped 3 bases and J dropped 6 bases, with 5 bases sitting between them. Looked up from germline, CDR1 is GTSNPN and CDR2 is SVGIG (reference sequence). CDR3 coding DNA: TGTGCCTGGAGGCGTTCCGGGGAGCTGTTTTTT. As protein: CAWRRSGELFF.